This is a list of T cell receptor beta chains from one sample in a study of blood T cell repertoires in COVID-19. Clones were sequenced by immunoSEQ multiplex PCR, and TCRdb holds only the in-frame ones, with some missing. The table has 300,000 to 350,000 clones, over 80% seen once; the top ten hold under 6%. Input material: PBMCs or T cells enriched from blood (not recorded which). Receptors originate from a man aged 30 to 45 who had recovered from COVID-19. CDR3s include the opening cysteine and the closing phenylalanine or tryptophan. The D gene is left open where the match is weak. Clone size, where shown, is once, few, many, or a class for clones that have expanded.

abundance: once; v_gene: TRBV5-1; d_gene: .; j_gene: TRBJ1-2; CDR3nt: TGCGCCAGCAGCTCCGGACAGACCAGCGAAGTCTATGGCTACACCTTC; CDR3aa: CASSSGQTSEVYGYTF
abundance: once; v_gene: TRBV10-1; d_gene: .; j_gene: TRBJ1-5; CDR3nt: TGCGCCAGCAGTGACCAGGGTGGTCAGCCCCAGCATTTT; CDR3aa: CASSDQGGQPQHF
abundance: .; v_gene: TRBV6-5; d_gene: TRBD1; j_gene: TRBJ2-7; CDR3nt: TGTGCCAGCAGCCGGGACAGGAACTACGAGCAGTACTTC; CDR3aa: CASSRDRNYEQYF
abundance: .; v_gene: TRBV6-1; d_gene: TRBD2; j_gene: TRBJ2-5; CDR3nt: TGTGCCAGCAGTGAAAGGGTACTAGCGGGGGACCAAGAGACCCAGTACTTC; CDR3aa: CASSERVLAGDQETQYF
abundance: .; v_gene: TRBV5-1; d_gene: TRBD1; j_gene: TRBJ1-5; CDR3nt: TGCGCCAGCAGCAGGGGGCCTGAGGGGAATCAGCCCCAGCATTTT; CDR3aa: CASSRGPEGNQPQHF
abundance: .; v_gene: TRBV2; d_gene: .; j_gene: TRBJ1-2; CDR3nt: TGTGCCAGCCTCCTCTATGGCTACACCTTC; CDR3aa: CASLLYGYTF
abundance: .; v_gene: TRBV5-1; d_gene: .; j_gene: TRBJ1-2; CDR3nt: TGCGCCAGCAGCTTGGTTGCGGGGGCGAAAGACTACACCTTC; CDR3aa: CASSLVAGAKDYTF
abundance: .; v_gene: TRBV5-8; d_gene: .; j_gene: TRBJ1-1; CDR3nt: TGTGCCAGCAGCCTGGAGAGTGAAGCTTTCTTT; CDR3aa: CASSLESEAFF
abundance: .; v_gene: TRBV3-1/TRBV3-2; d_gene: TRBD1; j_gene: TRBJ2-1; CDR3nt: TGTGCCAGCAGCCCCCTGACAGGGGTGGGGAATGAGCAGTTCTTC; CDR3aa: CASSPLTGVGNEQFF
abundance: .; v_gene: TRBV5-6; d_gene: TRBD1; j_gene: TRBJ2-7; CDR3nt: TGTGCCACGCAACCGGGACAGGGATACGAGCAGTACTTC; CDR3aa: CATQPGQGYEQYF
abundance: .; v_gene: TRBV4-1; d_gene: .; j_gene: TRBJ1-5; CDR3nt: TGCGCCAGCACCGAGGTGGCGGTTAACAATCAGCCCCAGCATTTT; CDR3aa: CASTEVAVNNQPQHF
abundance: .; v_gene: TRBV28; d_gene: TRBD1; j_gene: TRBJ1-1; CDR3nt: TGTGCCAGCAGCCCCTCACAGGGGGGCATCACTGAAGCTTTCTTT; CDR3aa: CASSPSQGGITEAFF
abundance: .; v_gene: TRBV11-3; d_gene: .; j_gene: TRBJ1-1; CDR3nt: TGTGCCAGCAGCTTAGCCGGATTCGGGACTGAAGCTTTCTTT; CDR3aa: CASSLAGFGTEAFF
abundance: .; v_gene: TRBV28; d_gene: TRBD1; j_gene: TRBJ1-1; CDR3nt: TGTGCCAGCAGTCTGACAGGGGTGAACACTGAAGCTTTCTTT; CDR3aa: CASSLTGVNTEAFF
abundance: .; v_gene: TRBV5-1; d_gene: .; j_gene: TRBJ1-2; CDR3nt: TGCGCCAGCAGCGAGGGAGCTAACTATGGCTACACCTTC; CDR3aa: CASSEGANYGYTF
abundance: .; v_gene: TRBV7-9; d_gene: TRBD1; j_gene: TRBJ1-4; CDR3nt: TGTGCCAGCAGCCTACAGGGGGGTAATGAAAAACTGTTTTTT; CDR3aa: CASSLQGGNEKLFF
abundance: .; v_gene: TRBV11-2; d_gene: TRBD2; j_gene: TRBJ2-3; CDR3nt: TGTGCCAGCAGCGTCTCTAGCGGGGGGGCGAGCACAGATACGCAGTATTTT; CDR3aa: CASSVSSGGASTDTQYF
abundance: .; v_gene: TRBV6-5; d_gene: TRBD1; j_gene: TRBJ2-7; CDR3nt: TGTGCCAGCATAGGACAGGGGGTCAACGAGCAGTACTTC; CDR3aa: CASIGQGVNEQYF
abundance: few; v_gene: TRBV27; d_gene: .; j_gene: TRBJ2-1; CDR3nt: TGTGCCAGCAGTTTGGACAGCCACAATGAGCAGTTCTTC; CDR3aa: CASSLDSHNEQFF
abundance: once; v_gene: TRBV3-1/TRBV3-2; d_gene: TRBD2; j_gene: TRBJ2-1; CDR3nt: TGTGCCAGCAGCCAAGAATCAAGCGGGGCCTACAATGAGCAGTTCTTC; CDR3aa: CASSQESSGAYNEQFF
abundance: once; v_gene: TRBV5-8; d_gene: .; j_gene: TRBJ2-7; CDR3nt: TGTGCCAGCAGCTTGGACAGGGCCAACTACGAGCAGTACTTC; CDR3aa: CASSLDRANYEQYF
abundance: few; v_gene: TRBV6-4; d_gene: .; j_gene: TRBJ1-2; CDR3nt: TGTGCCAGCAGTGACTCTTCTGGAGCGAGTGGCTACACCTTC; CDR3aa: CASSDSSGASGYTF
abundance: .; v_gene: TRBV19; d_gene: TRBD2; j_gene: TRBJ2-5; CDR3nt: TGTGCCAGTAGTATAGATACTAGCGGGGGGTATGAGACCCAGTACTTC; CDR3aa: CASSIDTSGGYETQYF
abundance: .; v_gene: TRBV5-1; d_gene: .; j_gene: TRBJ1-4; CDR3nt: TGCGCCAGCAGCTTTTTAGGGGGTTTGGATGAAAAACTGTTTTTT; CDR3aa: CASSFLGGLDEKLFF
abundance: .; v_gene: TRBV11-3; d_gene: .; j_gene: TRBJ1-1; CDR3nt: TGTGCCAGCAGCTTAGATCAGTACACTGAAGCTTTCTTT; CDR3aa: CASSLDQYTEAFF
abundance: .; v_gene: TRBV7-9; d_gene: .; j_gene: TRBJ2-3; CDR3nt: TGTGCCAGCCTAAAGTCCACAGATACGCAGTATTTT; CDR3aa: CASLKSTDTQYF
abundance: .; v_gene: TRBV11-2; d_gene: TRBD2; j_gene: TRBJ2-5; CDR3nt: TGTGCCAGCAGCTTAATTCGGGGGGTAGAGACCCAGTACTTC; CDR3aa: CASSLIRGVETQYF
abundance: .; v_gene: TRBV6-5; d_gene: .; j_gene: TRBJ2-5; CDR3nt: TGTGCCAGCAGTTACGGGCAGGGTCGGGAGACCCAGTACTTC; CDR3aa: CASSYGQGRETQYF
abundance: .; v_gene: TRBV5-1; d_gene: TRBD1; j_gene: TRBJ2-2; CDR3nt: TGCGCCAGCAGCAACTACAGGGGGCTGAATACCGGGGAGCTGTTTTTT; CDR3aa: CASSNYRGLNTGELFF
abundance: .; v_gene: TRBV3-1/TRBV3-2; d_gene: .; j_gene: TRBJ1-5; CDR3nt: TGTGCCAGCAGCCAAGCCCTGGGGCGGCAGCCCCAGCATTTT; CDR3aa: CASSQALGRQPQHF
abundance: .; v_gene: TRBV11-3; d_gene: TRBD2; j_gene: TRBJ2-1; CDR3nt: TGTGCCAGCAGCCCCCTAGCGGGGGTCCTTGGTGGTGAGCAGTTCTTC; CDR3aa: CASSPLAGVLGGEQFF
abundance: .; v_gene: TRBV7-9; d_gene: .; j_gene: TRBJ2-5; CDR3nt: TGTGCCAGCAGCTTAGGTAGCGTGAGGCAAGAGACCCAGTACTTC; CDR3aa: CASSLGSVRQETQYF
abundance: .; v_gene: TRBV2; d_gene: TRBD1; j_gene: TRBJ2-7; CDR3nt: TGTGCCAGCAGTAAGGGACAGGGGACTTACGAGCAGTACTTC; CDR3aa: CASSKGQGTYEQYF
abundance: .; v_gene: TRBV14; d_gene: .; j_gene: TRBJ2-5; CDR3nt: TGTGCCAGCAGCGGGACTGCCCGGGAGACCCAGTACTTC; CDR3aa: CASSGTARETQYF
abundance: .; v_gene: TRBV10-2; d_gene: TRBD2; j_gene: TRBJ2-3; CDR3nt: TGCGCCAGCACAAGCGGGGTGAGCACAGATACGCAGTATTTT; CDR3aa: CASTSGVSTDTQYF
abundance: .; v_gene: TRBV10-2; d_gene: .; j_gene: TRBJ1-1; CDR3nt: TGCGCCAGCAGTGACAGGATCTACACTGAAGCTTTCTTT; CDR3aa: CASSDRIYTEAFF
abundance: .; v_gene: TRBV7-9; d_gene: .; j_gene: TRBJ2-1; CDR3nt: TGTGCCAGCAGCTTAGCGCAGTACAATGAGCAGTTCTTC; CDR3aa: CASSLAQYNEQFF
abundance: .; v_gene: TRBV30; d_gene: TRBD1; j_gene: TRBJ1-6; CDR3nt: TGTGCCTGGAGGGTACAGGGGGTCCTGTCACCCCTCCACTTT; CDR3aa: CAWRVQGVLSPLHF
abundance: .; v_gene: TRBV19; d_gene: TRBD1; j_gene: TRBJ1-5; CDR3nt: TGTGCCAGTAGTCCCGGGACAGTCCTCAACAATCAGCCCCAGCATTTT; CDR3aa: CASSPGTVLNNQPQHF
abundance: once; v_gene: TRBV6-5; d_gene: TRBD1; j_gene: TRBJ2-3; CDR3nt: TGTGCCAGCAGCGCCGGGACAGGGCACACAGATACGCAGTATTTT; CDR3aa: CASSAGTGHTDTQYF
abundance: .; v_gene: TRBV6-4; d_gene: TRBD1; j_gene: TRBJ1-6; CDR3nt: TGTGCCAGCAGTGACCCACAGGGGGCGCCGGACTCACCCCTCCACTTT; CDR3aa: CASSDPQGAPDSPLHF